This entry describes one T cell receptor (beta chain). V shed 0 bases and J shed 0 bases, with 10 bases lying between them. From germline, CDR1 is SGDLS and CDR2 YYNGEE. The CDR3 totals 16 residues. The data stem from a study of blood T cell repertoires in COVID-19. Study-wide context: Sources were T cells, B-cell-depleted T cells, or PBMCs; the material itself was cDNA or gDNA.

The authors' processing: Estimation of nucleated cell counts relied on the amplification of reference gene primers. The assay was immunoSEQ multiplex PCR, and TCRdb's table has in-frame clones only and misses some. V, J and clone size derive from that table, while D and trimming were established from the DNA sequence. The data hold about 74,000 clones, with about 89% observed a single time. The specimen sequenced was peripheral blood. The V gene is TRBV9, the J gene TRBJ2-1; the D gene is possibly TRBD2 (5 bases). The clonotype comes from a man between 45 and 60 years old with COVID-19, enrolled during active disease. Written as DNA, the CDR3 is TGTGCCAGCAGCGTAGGGGAGTGGGACTCCTACAATGAGCAGTTCTTC. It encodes CASSVGEWDSYNEQFF.